This passage covers 27 T cell receptor beta chains from one sample sequenced in a study of T cell responses to AZD1222 COVID-19 vaccine. This table comes from immunoSEQ multiplex PCR, and its TCRdb copy is limited to in-frame clones, with some not included. The table includes 54,000 or so clones, roughly nine tenths detected once. Here the sequenced sample was peripheral blood, taken on day 0 of AZD1222 vaccination. These TCRs come from an adult in good health.

V gene TRBV27 combines with J gene TRBJ2-7; the match to TRBD1 covers 9 bases. The trim removed 6 bases at V and 3 bases at J, leaving 3 bases unmatched. This CDR3 region has 13 residues. Germline assignment: CDR1 MNHEY and CDR2 SMNVEV (reference sequence). The CDR3 is CASRGTGHYEQYF. CDR3 nucleotide sequence: TGTGCCAGCAGGGGGACAGGGCACTACGAGCAGTACTTC.

The chain links TRBV30 to TRBJ1-6, with no clear D. The V end lost 2 bases, the J end lost 6 bases, and 5 bases lay between the germline ends. The CDR3 spans 12 residues. Germline V CDR1 and CDR2: GTSNPN, SVGIG (reference sequence). CDR3 residues: CAWSSTNSPLHF. In DNA, the CDR3 is TGTGCCTGGAGTTCCACTAATTCACCCCTCCACTTT.

The sample holds one count of this clone. The gene calls are TRBV2 and TRBJ2-5; tentative D call: TRBD1 (6 bases). CDR3 size: 16 residues. CDR1 is SNHLY and CDR2 is FYNNEI in the germline V gene. V lost 7 bases, J lost 12 bases, and 30 bases lay in between. CDR3 sequence (DNA): TGTGCCAGCACCACGACACAAATAGGACAGACGCAAGTGAAGTACTTC. It yields the protein CASTTTQIGQTQVKYF. The entire variable domain, with the rest obtained from reference TRBV2 and TRBJ2-5, is as follows: EPEVTQTPSHQVTQMGQEVILRCVPISNHLYFYWYRQILGQKVEFLVSFYNNEISEKSEIFDDQFSVERPDGSNFTLKIRSTKLEDSAMYFCASTTTQIGQTQVKYFGPGTRLLVL.

The genes are TRBV5-1 and TRBJ2-3, with no clear D. The CDR3 is made up of 15 amino acids. The ends were cut back, 4 bases at V and 1 base at J, with 13 bases in the middle. Per germline, CDR1 SGHRS and CDR2 YFSETQ. The chain's CDR3 is CASSPPLGGTDTQYF. The CDR3 nucleotides are TGCGCCAGCAGCCCACCCCTTGGGGGCACAGATACGCAGTATTTT.

CDR3 residues: CASSVGQVTSGNTIYF. CDR3 bases: TGTGCCAGCAGCGTGGGACAGGTGACTTCTGGAAACACCATATATTTT. The chain employs TRBV9 and TRBJ1-3; TRBD1 agrees at 8 bases. The CDR3 runs to 16 residues. CDR1 and CDR2 from the germline V gene are SGDLS and YYNGEE. V trimming: 2 bases; J trimming: 1 base; junction bases outside the gene matches: 5.

This clone was seen once. The gene calls are TRBV28 and TRBJ1-2; D is uncertain. Deletions cut 5 bases from V and 8 bases from J, with 6 bases between. CDR3 length: 10 residues. CDR1 MDHEN and CDR2 SYDVKM come from the germline V gene. This CDR3 reads CASSQRGYTF. CDR3 DNA sequence: TGTGCCAGCAGTCAGCGAGGCTACACCTTC.

This chain connects TRBV7-8 to TRBJ2-7, with 8 bases identical to TRBD1. The CDR3 length is 14 residues. The J segment lost 3 bases and the V segment lost 4 bases, leaving 5 bases of the junction unmatched. CDR1 is SGHVS, CDR2 FQNEAQ, per germline. CDR3 DNA sequence: TGTGCCAGCAGCTATGGGACAGGTTTCTACGAGCAGTACTTC. Translating gives CASSYGTGFYEQYF.

The V gene is TRBV27, the J gene TRBJ2-5, with TRBD2 identical over 8 bases. This CDR3 is 16 amino acids long. Germline CDR1 and CDR2: MNHEY and SMNVEV (reference sequence). V shed 2 bases, J shed 5 bases, and the junction held 10 bases outside the gene matches. As DNA, the CDR3 is TGTGCCAGCAGTTTAGTAGCGGGAAGGACTAGGGAGACCCAGTACTTC. Translating gives CASSLVAGRTRETQYF.

This chain connects TRBV7-9 to TRBJ1-4, with unresolved D. With 3 bases removed from V and 0 bases from J, the gap between germline ends came to 5 bases. The germline gives CDR1 SEHNR, CDR2 FQNEAQ (reference sequence). This CDR3 has 14 amino acids. CDR3 coding DNA: TGTGCCAGCAGCTTCCTAGCAACTAATGAAAAACTGTTTTTT. Translating gives CASSFLATNEKLFF.

The genes are TRBV28 and TRBJ1-2; possibly TRBD1 for D (6 bases). Germline V gene data show CDR1 as MDHEN and CDR2 as SYDVKM. Between the trimmed V and J ends, which lost 3 bases and 8 bases, there was a span of 13 bases. The CDR3 loop spans 13 amino acids. CDR3 residues: CASSFLSGEGYTF. The CDR3 DNA reads TGTGCCAGCAGTTTTTTGTCAGGGGAAGGCTACACCTTC.

J is TRBJ1-2 and V is TRBV6-5; possibly TRBD1 for D (5 bases). The CDR3 covers 14 residues. The germline gives CDR1 MNHEY, CDR2 SVGAGI. The V and J ends lost 5 bases and 8 bases respectively, with 18 bases between them. Here the CDR3 reads CASSPQRAGLGYTF. CDR3 bases: TGTGCCAGCAGTCCCCAAAGGGCGGGACTCGGCTACACCTTC.

The chain couples TRBV24-1 to TRBJ1-1; 8 bases are a match to TRBD1. Germline V gene lookup returns CDR1 KGHDR and CDR2 SFDVKD. This CDR3 contains 16 residues. Germline trimming cut 10 bases from V and 0 bases from J; bases unmatched to any gene: 12. CDR3 sequence: CATSGGGTGMNTEAFF. The CDR3 coding sequence is TGTGCCACTAGCGGCGGTGGGACAGGAATGAACACTGAAGCTTTCTTT.

The V gene is TRBV27, the J gene TRBJ2-3; D call uncertain. Trimming cost V 6 bases and J 8 bases, with 12 bases left between them. The CDR3 is 12 residues long. The germline V gene encodes CDR1 MNHEY and CDR2 SMNVEV (reference sequence). The CDR3 is CASSTPMGTQYF. For the CDR3, the DNA is TGTGCCAGCAGCACCCCGATGGGTACGCAGTATTTT.

The chain is built from TRBV2 and TRBJ2-1; 11 positions match TRBD2. Looked up from germline, CDR1 is SNHLY and CDR2 is FYNNEI. Trimming at V came to 6 bases and at J to 8 bases, leaving 6 bases not matched to a gene. The CDR3 consists of 14 residues. The CDR3 sequence: CASRTSGRSHEQFF. CDR3 coding DNA: TGTGCCAGCAGAACTAGCGGGAGAAGCCATGAGCAGTTCTTC.

The chain couples TRBV11-2 to TRBJ1-2; 8 nucleotides match TRBD1. Per the germline V gene, CDR1 is SGHAT and CDR2 is FQNNGV. V was pared by 3 bases and J by 4 bases, with 4 bases of the junction left unmatched. The CDR3 is made up of 14 amino acids. CDR3 in DNA: TGTGCCAGCAGCTTGCAGGGGGCGGTCTATGGCTACACCTTC. Its protein is CASSLQGAVYGYTF.

The chain carries TRBV5-1 and TRBJ1-1, with D possibly being TRBD1 (6 bases). The CDR3 has 13 residues. Trimming removed 2 bases from V and 7 bases from J, with 12 bases in between. Germline-derived CDR1 and CDR2 are SGHRS and YFSETQ. The CDR3 loop reads CASSFSLDSEAFF. The DNA of the CDR3 is TGCGCCAGCAGCTTTTCTCTGGACAGTGAAGCTTTCTTT.

The chain couples TRBV6-5 to TRBJ2-1, with no clear D. The germline V gene has CDR1 MNHEY and CDR2 SVGAGI. The CDR3 contains 15 residues. Trimming removed 5 bases at V and 8 bases at J, with 19 bases between. The DNA of the CDR3 is TGTGCCAGCAGTCCCTTAGGACGAGATGAGGATGAGCAGTTCTTC. It specifies CASSPLGRDEDEQFF.

The chain has TRBV28 and TRBJ1-1; TRBD1 might be the D (6 bases). The germline V gene encodes CDR1 MDHEN and CDR2 SYDVKM. This CDR3 spans 12 amino acids. The V end was cut by 5 bases, the J end by 5 bases, with 9 bases between. The CDR3 DNA is TGTGCCAGCAGTACAGGGTTGACTGAAGCTTTCTTT. Protein product: CASSTGLTEAFF.

J is TRBJ2-7 and V is TRBV19; 7 positions agree with TRBD2. The V gene end was trimmed by 3 bases and the J gene end by 3 bases; junction bases not matched to a gene: 8. Germline values: CDR1 LNHDA, CDR2 SQIVND (reference sequence). This CDR3 comprises 15 residues. The CDR3 protein is CASSIGLGVIYEQYF. For the CDR3, the DNA is TGTGCCAGTAGTATCGGACTAGGGGTTATCTACGAGCAGTACTTC. Together with reference TRBV19 and TRBJ2-7, the CDR3 gives the full variable domain: DGGITQSPKYLFRKEGQNVTLSCEQNLNHDAMYWYRQDPGQGLRLIYYSQIVNDFQKGDIAEGYSVSREKKESFPLTVTSAQKNPTAFYLCASSIGLGVIYEQYFGPGTRLTVT.

V and J are TRBV3-1 (or the pseudogene TRBV3-2) and TRBJ1-1; D might be TRBD1 (5 bases). The CDR3 totals 13 residues. Germline CDR1 reads LGHDT; CDR2 reads YNNKEL (reference sequence). Trimming pared 1 base from V and 4 bases from J, leaving 7 bases between. The CDR3 nucleotides are TGTGCCAGCAGCCAAGTGGGGACCACTGAAGCTTTCTTT. Translated: CASSQVGTTEAFF.

The chain joins TRBV28 to TRBJ2-1; 10 nucleotides line up with TRBD1. The CDR3 runs 15 residues. The germline CDR1 and CDR2 sequences are MDHEN and SYDVKM. The J segment lost 7 bases and the V segment lost 9 bases, leaving 12 bases of the junction unmatched. CDR3 sequence: CASVDRTGGWNEQFF. The CDR3 bases are TGTGCCAGTGTCGATCGGACAGGGGGTTGGAATGAGCAGTTCTTC.

The chain links TRBV30 to TRBJ1-1; unclear D gene. With 1 base removed from V and 3 bases from J, the gap between germline ends came to 12 bases. Germline V gene data show CDR1 as GTSNPN and CDR2 as SVGIG (reference sequence). This CDR3 contains 14 residues. In DNA form, the CDR3 reads TGTGCCTGGAGTGCCGGCTCATCCTACACTGAAGCTTTCTTT. The encoded protein is CAWSAGSSYTEAFF.

The V call is TRBV5-1, the J call TRBJ2-1; TRBD2 is a possible D gene (6 bases). There are 16 residues in the CDR3. Trimming took off 1 base at V and 3 bases at J, with 14 bases between the two ends. In germline, CDR1 is SGHRS, CDR2 YFSETQ. CDR3 loop: CASSLWSGTVYNEQFF. As DNA, the CDR3 is TGCGCCAGCAGCTTGTGGTCCGGGACTGTCTACAATGAGCAGTTCTTC.

The rearrangement joins TRBV7-8 to TRBJ2-1, with 11 nucleotides matching TRBD2. Germline CDR1 and CDR2: SGHVS and FQNEAQ. This CDR3 contains 16 residues. The ends lost 1 base at V and 4 bases at J; junction bases unmatched: 3. The CDR3 reads CASSLGVAGGYNEQFF. The DNA for the CDR3 is TGTGCCAGCAGCTTAGGCGTAGCGGGAGGGTACAATGAGCAGTTCTTC.

For the CDR3, the DNA is TGCGCCAGCAGCCAAGATTACGGGCAGCCCCAGCATTTT. Translation gives CASSQDYGQPQHF. The chain employs TRBV4-1 and TRBJ1-5; D gene unclear. From germline, CDR1 is MGHRA and CDR2 YSYEKL. The CDR3 spans 13 residues. V was shortened by 0 bases and J by 7 bases, with 7 bases between the two germline ends.

The rearrangement joins TRBV6-5 to TRBJ1-6, with 7 bases that match TRBD1. This CDR3 region has 15 residues. Germline V lookup: CDR1 MNHEY, CDR2 SVGAGI. Trimming at V came to 6 bases and at J to 7 bases, leaving 9 bases not matched to a gene. The CDR3 loop reads CASRETGRKNSPLHF. The CDR3 DNA reads as TGTGCCAGCAGGGAGACAGGGAGGAAGAATTCACCCCTCCACTTT.

The V call is TRBV5-1, the J call TRBJ2-2; the D gene could be TRBD1 or TRBD2 (5 bases each). CDR3 length equals 15 residues. The germline V gene encodes CDR1 SGHRS and CDR2 YFSETQ. V dropped 0 bases and J dropped 4 bases, with 10 bases sitting between them. The CDR3 region is CASSLAGTGTGELFF. CDR3 DNA sequence: TGCGCCAGCAGCTTGGCTGGGACGGGCACCGGGGAGCTGTTTTTT.